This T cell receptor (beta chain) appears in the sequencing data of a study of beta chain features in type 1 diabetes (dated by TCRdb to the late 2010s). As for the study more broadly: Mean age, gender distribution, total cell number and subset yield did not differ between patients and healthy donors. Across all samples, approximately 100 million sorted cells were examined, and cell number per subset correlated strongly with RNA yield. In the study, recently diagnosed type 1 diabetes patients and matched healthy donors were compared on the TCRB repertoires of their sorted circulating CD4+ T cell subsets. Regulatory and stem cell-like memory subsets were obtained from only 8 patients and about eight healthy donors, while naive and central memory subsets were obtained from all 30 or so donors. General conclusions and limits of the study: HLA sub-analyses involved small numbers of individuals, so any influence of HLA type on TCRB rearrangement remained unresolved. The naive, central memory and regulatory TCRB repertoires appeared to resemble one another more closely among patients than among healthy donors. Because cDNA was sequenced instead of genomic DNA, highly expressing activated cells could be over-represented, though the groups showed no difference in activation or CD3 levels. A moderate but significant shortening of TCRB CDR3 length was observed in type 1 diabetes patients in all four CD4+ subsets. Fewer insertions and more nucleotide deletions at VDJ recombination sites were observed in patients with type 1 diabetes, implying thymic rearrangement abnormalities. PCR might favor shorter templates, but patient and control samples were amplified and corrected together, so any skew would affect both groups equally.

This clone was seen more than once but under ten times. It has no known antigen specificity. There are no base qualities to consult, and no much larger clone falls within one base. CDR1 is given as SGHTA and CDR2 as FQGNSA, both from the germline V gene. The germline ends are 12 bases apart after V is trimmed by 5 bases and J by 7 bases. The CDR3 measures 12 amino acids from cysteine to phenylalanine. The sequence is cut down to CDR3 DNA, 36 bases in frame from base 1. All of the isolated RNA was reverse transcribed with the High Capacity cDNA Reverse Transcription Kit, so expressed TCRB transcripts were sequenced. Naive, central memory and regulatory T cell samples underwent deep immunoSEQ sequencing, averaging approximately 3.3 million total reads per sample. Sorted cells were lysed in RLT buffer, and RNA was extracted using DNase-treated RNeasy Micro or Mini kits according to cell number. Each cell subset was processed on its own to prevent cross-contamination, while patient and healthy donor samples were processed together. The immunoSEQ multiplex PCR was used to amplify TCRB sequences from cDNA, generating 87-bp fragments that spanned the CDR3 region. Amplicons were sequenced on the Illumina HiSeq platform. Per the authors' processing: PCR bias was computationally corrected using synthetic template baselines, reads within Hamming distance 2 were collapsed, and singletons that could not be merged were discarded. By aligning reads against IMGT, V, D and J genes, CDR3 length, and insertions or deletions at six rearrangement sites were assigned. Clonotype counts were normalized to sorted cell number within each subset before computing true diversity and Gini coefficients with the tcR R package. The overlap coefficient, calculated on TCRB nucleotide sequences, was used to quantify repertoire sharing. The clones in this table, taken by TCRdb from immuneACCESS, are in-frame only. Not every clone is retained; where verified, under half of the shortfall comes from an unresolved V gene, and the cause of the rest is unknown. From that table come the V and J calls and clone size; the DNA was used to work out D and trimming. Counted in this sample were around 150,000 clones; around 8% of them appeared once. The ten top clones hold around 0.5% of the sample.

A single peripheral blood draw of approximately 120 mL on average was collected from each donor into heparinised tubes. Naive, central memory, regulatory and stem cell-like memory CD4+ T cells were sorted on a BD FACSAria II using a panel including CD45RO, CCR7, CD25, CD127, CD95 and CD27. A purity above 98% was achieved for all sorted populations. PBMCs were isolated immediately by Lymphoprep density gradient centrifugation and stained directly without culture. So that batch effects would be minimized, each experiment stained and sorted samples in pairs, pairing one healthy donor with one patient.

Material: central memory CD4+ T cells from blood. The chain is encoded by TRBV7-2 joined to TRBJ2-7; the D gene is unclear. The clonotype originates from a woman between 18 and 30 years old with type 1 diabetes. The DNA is TGTGCCAGCAGCCCGAACCGAGAGGAGCAGTACTTC. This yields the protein CASSPNREEQYF.